This is a list of T cell receptor beta chains from one sample in a study of blood T cell repertoires in COVID-19. TCRdb keeps only in-frame clones here, not all; method: immunoSEQ multiplex PCR. The profile shows 50,000 or so clones, approximately 85% of them singletons. The sequencing sample was made of peripheral blood. The receptors were sampled from a human donor in a cohort sampled during active COVID-19. CDR3s leave out the opening cysteine and the closing phenylalanine or tryptophan.

v_call,j_call,cdr3_aa
TRBV11-2,TRBJ2-3,ASSPGTPSSTDTQY
TRBV11-2,TRBJ2-5,ASSSSKETQY
TRBV19,TRBJ2-1,ASSPSGSGYNEQF
TRBV7-9,TRBJ1-6,ASSLGSSYNSPLH
TRBV5-1,TRBJ1-2,ASSATGATANYGYT
TRBV12-3/TRBV12-4,TRBJ2-4,ASSPGSRSIQY
TRBV5-1,TRBJ1-5,ASSLGDSQPQH
TRBV7-9,TRBJ1-4,ASSVGTGQNEKLF
TRBV7-2,TRBJ2-7,ASSPQQAREQY
TRBV6-5,TRBJ1-6,ASRPTSRGSPLH
TRBV10-1,TRBJ2-1,ASSERVGAGAGILNEQF
TRBV30,TRBJ2-7,AWSSGASYEQY
TRBV4-1,TRBJ2-7,ASSPRDRPDEQY
TRBV7-8,TRBJ2-5,ASSPGTDQETQY
TRBV5-4,TRBJ2-1,ASSPDASSYNEQF
TRBV6-2/TRBV6-3,TRBJ2-1,ASSYPNNEQF
TRBV18,TRBJ1-5,ASSAGSGNNQPQH
TRBV13,TRBJ2-3,PSSLTGTRGGGTDTQY
TRBV2,TRBJ1-6,ASSSGQGEKSPLH
TRBV5-1,TRBJ2-1,ASSSGTSGRYYNEQF
TRBV5-4,TRBJ2-7,ASSPSTSREQY
TRBV2,TRBJ1-5,ACCGEGGNQPQH
TRBV6-5,TRBJ1-5,ASSPMADQPQH
TRBV7-6,TRBJ2-7,ASSLGGAGVYEQY
TRBV7-9,TRBJ2-7,ASSLLAGSYEQY
TRBV7-9,TRBJ1-2,ASPVGDRADGYT
TRBV7-2,TRBJ1-1,ASSPDRGRNTEAF
TRBV28,TRBJ1-3,ASSAHKGGLGNTIY